The 25 T cell receptor beta chains below were found in one sample sequenced in a study of CD4 T cells in relation to SARS-CoV-2 and coronaviruses. Before the COVID-19 pandemic, during about 2011-2019, CD4+ T cells were taken from unexposed donors. CD4+ T cells were isolated from the cells after around 9 days of culture. Assay used: immunoSEQ multiplex PCR; TCRdb lists only in-frame clones, some missing. The repertoire holds around 12,000 clones, approximately 80% seen once, with around 13% in the top ten. No antigen is known for these receptors. Material for sequencing was CD4+ T cells from PBMCs, cultured in vitro. Receptors were obtained from a human donor in good health.

The V call is TRBV18, the J call TRBJ2-1; possibly TRBD2 for D (6 bases). CDR1 and CDR2 from the germline V gene are KGHSH and LQKENI. Between the trimmed V and J ends, which lost 2 bases and 5 bases, there was a span of 10 bases. This CDR3 has 14 amino acids. CDR3 sequence (DNA): TGTGCCAGCTCACCAGCGGGACTCGACAATGAGCAGTTCTTC. It translates to CASSPAGLDNEQFF.

V is TRBV5-8 and J is TRBJ2-1; D might be TRBD2 (5 bases). V lost 1 base, J lost 0 bases, and 11 bases lay in between. Germline-derived CDR1 and CDR2 are SGHTS and YDEGEE. The CDR3 consists of 16 residues. DNA for the CDR3: TGTGCCAGCAGCTTGCTCACGGGGAGCTCCTACAATGAGCAGTTCTTC. Encoded protein: CASSLLTGSSYNEQFF. Based on the CDR3 plus reference TRBV5-8 and TRBJ2-1, the full variable domain is EAGVTQSPTHLIKTRGQQATLRCSPISGHTSVYWYQQALGLGLQFLLWYDEGEERNRGNFPPRFSGRQFPNYSSELNVNALELEDSALYLCASSLLTGSSYNEQFFGPGTRLTVL.

This chain connects TRBV7-9 to TRBJ2-7; no definite D call. The CDR3 consists of 13 residues. Trimming pared 1 base from V and 1 base from J, leaving 5 bases between. Germline V gene data show CDR1 as SEHNR and CDR2 as FQNEAQ (reference sequence). The CDR3 is CASSLVWSYEQYF. Written as DNA, the CDR3 is TGTGCCAGCAGCTTAGTGTGGTCCTACGAGCAGTACTTC.

V usage is TRBV3-1 (or the pseudogene TRBV3-2) and J usage is TRBJ1-3; D unresolved. This CDR3 spans 14 amino acids. With 1 base removed from V and 2 bases from J, the gap between germline ends came to 6 bases. Germline CDR1 reads LGHDT; CDR2 reads YNNKEL (reference sequence). CDR3 bases: TGTGCCAGCAGCCAAGGGGAGGCTGGAAACACCATATATTTT. Protein product: CASSQGEAGNTIYF.

The gene calls are TRBV6-2 or TRBV6-3 and TRBJ1-5, with TRBD1 matching over 8 bases. Trimming removed 5 bases from V and 6 bases from J; junction bases left unmatched: 0. This CDR3 region has 12 residues. CDR1 and CDR2 (germline): MNHEY, SVGEGT. The chain's CDR3 is CASSGQGQPQHF. CDR3 DNA: TGTGCCAGCAGTGGACAGGGTCAGCCCCAGCATTTT.

The CDR3 DNA reads as TGTGCCATCAGTGTCGGCAGCTACGAGCAGTACTTC. It translates to CAISVGSYEQYF. V and J are TRBV10-3 and TRBJ2-7; D gene unclear. Germline assignment: CDR1 ENHRY and CDR2 SYGVKD. Trimming left V 4 bases short and J 3 bases short, with 7 bases between. The CDR3 length is 12 residues.

The chain is built from TRBV7-2 and TRBJ2-3; 8 bases map to TRBD2. Germline CDR1 and CDR2: SGHTA and FQGNSA. This CDR3 spans 15 amino acids. The junction had 3 bases not matched to a gene; V was cut back by 2 bases and J by 2 bases. The CDR3 protein is CASSLTSGSTDTQYF. CDR3 sequence (DNA): TGTGCCAGCAGCTTAACTAGCGGATCCACAGATACGCAGTATTTT.

The chain carries TRBV2 and TRBJ2-7; TRBD1 matches 8 bases. Per the germline V gene, CDR1 is SNHLY and CDR2 is FYNNEI. The CDR3 length is 15 residues. The V segment lost 6 bases and the J segment 5 bases; nucleotides outside the gene matches: 12. The CDR3 region has the DNA TGTGCCAGCAGCCCACGCGCAGGGGGCGGGAACGAGCAGTACTTC. Translated: CASSPRAGGGNEQYF.

V and J are TRBV10-3 and TRBJ2-1; the match to TRBD2 covers 8 bases. The CDR3 loop spans 15 amino acids. Per germline, CDR1 ENHRY and CDR2 SYGVKD. The J segment lost 5 bases and the V segment lost 7 bases, leaving 10 bases of the junction unmatched. CDR3: CAITSGRTSNNEQFF. CDR3 coding DNA: TGTGCCATCACCTCAGGAAGGACTAGCAACAATGAGCAGTTCTTC.

The J gene is TRBJ2-2, the V gene TRBV10-3, with D perhaps matching TRBD2 (5 bases). The length of the CDR3 is 16 residues. From germline, CDR1 is ENHRY and CDR2 SYGVKD. Trimming cost V 0 bases and J 5 bases, with 13 bases left between them. The CDR3 protein is CAISESWVGETGELFF. In nucleotides, the CDR3 is TGTGCCATCAGTGAGTCGTGGGTCGGGGAAACCGGGGAGCTGTTTTTT.

The rearrangement uses TRBV6-5 and TRBJ1-2; 9 bases fit TRBD1. Germline V gene sequence: CDR1 MNHEY, CDR2 SVGAGI. Germline trimming cut 5 bases from V and 5 bases from J; bases unmatched to any gene: 9. This CDR3 has 15 amino acids. The CDR3 here is CASSKDRGSLYGYTF. In DNA form, the CDR3 reads TGTGCCAGCAGTAAGGACAGGGGTTCCCTATATGGCTACACCTTC.

The chain employs TRBV5-1 and TRBJ1-2; D unresolved. Trimming removed 0 bases at V and 2 bases at J, with 8 bases between. Germline V gives CDR1 SGHRS, CDR2 YFSETQ. There are 14 residues in the CDR3. CDR3 in DNA: TGCGCCAGCAGCTTGGAAGTGGGGAACTATGGCTACACCTTC. Protein product: CASSLEVGNYGYTF.

The chain joins TRBV3-1 (or the pseudogene TRBV3-2) to TRBJ1-5; possibly TRBD1 for D (5 bases). Trimming stripped 3 bases from V and 6 bases from J, with 6 bases between. There are 12 residues in the CDR3. Germline V gene data show CDR1 as LGHDT and CDR2 as YNNKEL (reference sequence). The CDR3 sequence is CASSHGGQPQHF. The CDR3 DNA sequence: TGTGCCAGCAGCCACGGGGGTCAGCCCCAGCATTTT.

The chain joins TRBV27 to TRBJ1-1, with 7 bases that match TRBD1. Germline CDR1 and CDR2: MNHEY and SMNVEV (reference sequence). The CDR3 is 16 residues long. J was trimmed by 0 bases and V by 3 bases; bases with no gene match: 7. The CDR3, as DNA: TGTGCCAGCAGTTTGCGAGGGGGCGGAATGAACACTGAAGCTTTCTTT. Encoded protein: CASSLRGGGMNTEAFF.

V gene TRBV12-5 combines with J gene TRBJ1-1, with a possible D match to TRBD1 (5 bases). Germline assignment: CDR1 LGHNT and CDR2 FRNRAP. The CDR3 is made up of 13 amino acids. The V end lost 5 bases, the J end lost 11 bases, and 18 bases lay between the germline ends. The CDR3 loop reads CASGQDRDTRAFF. The CDR3 DNA reads TGTGCTAGTGGTCAAGACAGAGACACGAGGGCTTTCTTT.

This sequence joins TRBV9 and TRBJ1-3, with a possible D match to TRBD1 (5 bases). Per the germline V gene, CDR1 is SGDLS and CDR2 is YYNGEE. CDR3 size: 15 residues. V shed 3 bases and J shed 2 bases, with 12 bases lying between them. The CDR3 bases are TGTGCCAGCAGCGGTCAGAGGGGCCCTGGAAACACCATATATTTT. It yields the protein CASSGQRGPGNTIYF.

The CDR3 region is CASSPQFSTDTQYF. The CDR3 DNA follows: TGTGCCAGCAGTCCACAGTTTAGCACAGATACGCAGTATTTT. The chain has TRBV2 and TRBJ2-3; D unresolved. The CDR3 spans 14 residues. V was shortened by 5 bases and J by 0 bases, with 9 bases between the two germline ends. Germline-derived CDR1 and CDR2 are SNHLY and FYNNEI. Based on the CDR3 plus reference TRBV2 and TRBJ2-3, the full variable domain is EPEVTQTPSHQVTQMGQEVILRCVPISNHLYFYWYRQILGQKVEFLVSFYNNEISEKSEIFDDQFSVERPDGSNFTLKIRSTKLEDSAMYFCASSPQFSTDTQYFGPGTRLTVL.

The chain joins TRBV7-2 to TRBJ2-1; the match to TRBD2 covers 8 bases. V dropped 4 bases and J dropped 15; count of bases not matched to a gene: 17. The length of the CDR3 is 15 residues. The germline V gene encodes CDR1 SGHTA and CDR2 FQGNSA. The CDR3 DNA is TGTGCCAGCAGCTCCGACCCTTTAGCGGGGCGCCAAGGGTTCTTC. Encoded protein: CASSSDPLAGRQGFF. The full variable domain, in which reference TRBV7-2 and TRBJ2-1 provide the parts outside the CDR3, is GAGVSQSPSNKVTEKGKDVELRCDPISGHTALYWYRQSLGQGLEFLIYFQGNSAPDKSGLPSDRFSAERTGGSVSTLTIQRTQQEDSAVYLCASSSDPLAGRQGFFGPGTRLTVL.

The chain links TRBV9 to TRBJ2-7, with 8 bases lining up with TRBD2. The J segment lost 6 bases and the V segment lost 0 bases, leaving 5 bases of the junction unmatched. The CDR3 length is 14 residues. Germline assignment: CDR1 SGDLS and CDR2 YYNGEE. The chain's CDR3 is CASSVAPTSGEQYF. CDR3 DNA: TGTGCCAGCAGCGTAGCTCCCACTAGCGGCGAGCAGTACTTC.

DNA of the CDR3: TGTGCCAGCAGTTCAGGTAACAATGAGCAGTTCTTC. It translates to CASSSGNNEQFF. The genes are TRBV12-3 or TRBV12-4 and TRBJ2-1; D remains unclear. The CDR3 sequence is 12 residues long. Trimming pared 4 bases from V and 5 bases from J, leaving 6 bases between.

This chain uses TRBV4-3 with TRBJ1-1, with 9 bases aligning to TRBD1. The germline V gene encodes CDR1 LGHNA and CDR2 YSLEER. The CDR3 consists of 15 residues. With 3 bases clipped from V and 4 bases from J, the junction kept 6 bases outside the gene matches. The CDR3 protein is CASSHAPGQGTEAFF. CDR3 sequence (DNA): TGCGCCAGCAGCCACGCTCCGGGACAGGGCACTGAAGCTTTCTTT.

The V and J genes are TRBV3-1 (or the pseudogene TRBV3-2) and TRBJ1-2; no clear D. Germline assignment: CDR1 LGHDT and CDR2 YNNKEL (reference sequence). There are 14 residues in the CDR3. Trimming cost V 1 base and J 6 bases, with 12 bases left between them. DNA for the CDR3: TGTGCCAGCAGCCAAGGGACCGTTTTTAATGGCTACACCTTC. This sequence encodes CASSQGTVFNGYTF.

V and J are TRBV7-9 and TRBJ2-3; D might be TRBD1 or TRBD2, each matching 5 bases. Trimming cost V 4 bases and J 6 bases, with 17 bases left between them. This CDR3 is 15 amino acids long. In germline, CDR1 is SEHNR, CDR2 FQNEAQ (reference sequence). In DNA form, the CDR3 reads TGTGCCAGCAGCTATACCGGGACCCCAACGGATACGCAGTATTTT. This sequence encodes CASSYTGTPTDTQYF.

The gene calls are TRBV19 and TRBJ1-5; perhaps TRBD1 as D (5 bases). Germline CDR1 is LNHDA and CDR2 is SQIVND (reference sequence). There are 15 residues in the CDR3. Between the trimmed V and J ends, which lost 7 bases and 1 base, there was a span of 14 bases. CDR3 bases: TGTGCCAGTAAACCCATGGGGGGAAGCAATCAGCCCCAGCATTTT. It encodes CASKPMGGSNQPQHF. The whole variable domain, remainder taken from reference TRBV19 and TRBJ1-5, is DGGITQSPKYLFRKEGQNVTLSCEQNLNHDAMYWYRQDPGQGLRLIYYSQIVNDFQKGDIAEGYSVSREKKESFPLTVTSAQKNPTAFYLCASKPMGGSNQPQHFGDGTRLSIL.

The gene calls are TRBV5-1 and TRBJ1-1; D is perhaps TRBD1 (6 bases). V dropped 3 bases and J dropped 1 base, with 10 bases sitting between them. The CDR3 spans 14 residues. Germline assignment: CDR1 SGHRS and CDR2 YFSETQ. CDR3 loop: CASSSPGENTEAFF. The CDR3 DNA reads as TGCGCCAGCAGCTCACCAGGGGAGAACACTGAAGCTTTCTTT. Using reference TRBV5-1 and TRBJ1-1 for the parts outside the CDR3, the full variable domain is KAGVTQTPRYLIKTRGQQVTLSCSPISGHRSVSWYQQTPGQGLQFLFEYFSETQRNKGNFPGRFSGRQFSNSRSEMNVSTLELGDSALYLCASSSPGENTEAFFGQGTRLTVV.